The present T cell receptor beta chain was sequenced within a study of regulatory T cells in long-lasting Graves disease. Arm-PCR with iRepertoire HTBI primers amplified the CDR3 regions for these TCR beta libraries. TCRdb itself ran the multiplex PCR reads through MiXCR, one entry per CDR3 protein. In the table there are a few hundred thousand distinct CDR3 sequences, 23% of which are singletons. Per the germline V gene, CDR1 is SNHLY and CDR2 is FYNNEI. Trimming cost V 9 bases and J 4 bases; bases outside gene matches: 8. CDR3 length: 13 amino acids. Indicated time point: persistent/refractory GD, antithyroid drugs over 5 years with positive TRAb. The TCR library was made from RNA that had been extracted from PBMCs in TRIzol. This clonotype was seen ten or more times. Antigen specificity is unknown. Overall study results and limits: Newly diagnosed Graves' patients had higher TCR diversity than persistent ones. Patients with persistent disease shared 2,500 or so public clonotypes, outpacing the roughly 1,000 shared by new patients. When disease was persistent, TRBV28, TRBJ1-2 and TRBJ2-5 were the favored segments.

The chain links TRBV2 to TRBJ2-5; TRBD1 matches at 7 bases. Sequencing used peripheral blood mononuclear cells (PBMCs), obtained when the disease was refractory, from a patient treated with antithyroid drugs. This clonotype originated in a female donor with Graves disease. CDR3 sequence: CASSVQGRETQYF. DNA of the CDR3: TGTGCCAGTAGCGTACAGGGGCGAGAGACCCAGTACTTC.